One and the same sample provided the 2 T cell receptor beta chains below, sequenced in a study of blood T cell repertoires in COVID-19. Using immunoSEQ multiplex PCR, the repertoire was profiled, and TCRdb retains in-frame clones only, with some absent. The data hold around 280,000 clones, with nearly 90% observed a single time. Material: PBMCs or T cells enriched from blood (not recorded which). These receptors were taken from a woman between 18 and 29 years old with acute COVID-19.

The rearrangement uses TRBV2 and TRBJ1-4; D uncertain. With 6 bases removed from V and 8 bases from J, the gap between germline ends came to 16 bases. This CDR3 region has 14 residues. The germline V gene has CDR1 SNHLY and CDR2 FYNNEI. In DNA form, the CDR3 reads TGTGCCAGCAGCCTAAGAGGGTTTGGGGAAAAACTGTTTTTT. Amino acids: CASSLRGFGEKLFF.

J is TRBJ1-3 and V is TRBV5-1; 7 bases are shared with TRBD1. There are 15 residues in the CDR3. J lost 0 bases, V lost 3 bases, and 3 bases had no gene match. Germline loops: CDR1 SGHRS, CDR2 YFSETQ. The DNA for the CDR3 is TGCGCCAGCAGCTCGGGACAGAGCTCTGGAAACACCATATATTTT. Its protein is CASSSGQSSGNTIYF.